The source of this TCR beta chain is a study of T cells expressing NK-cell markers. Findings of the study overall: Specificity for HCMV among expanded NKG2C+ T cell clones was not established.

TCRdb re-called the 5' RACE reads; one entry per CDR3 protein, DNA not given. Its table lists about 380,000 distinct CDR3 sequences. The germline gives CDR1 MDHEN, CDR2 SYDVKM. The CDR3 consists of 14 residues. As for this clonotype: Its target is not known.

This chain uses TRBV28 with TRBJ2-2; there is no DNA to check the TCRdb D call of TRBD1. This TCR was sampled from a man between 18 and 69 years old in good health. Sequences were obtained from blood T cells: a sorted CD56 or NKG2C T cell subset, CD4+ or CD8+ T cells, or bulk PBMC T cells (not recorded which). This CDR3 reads CASKGRALTGELFF.